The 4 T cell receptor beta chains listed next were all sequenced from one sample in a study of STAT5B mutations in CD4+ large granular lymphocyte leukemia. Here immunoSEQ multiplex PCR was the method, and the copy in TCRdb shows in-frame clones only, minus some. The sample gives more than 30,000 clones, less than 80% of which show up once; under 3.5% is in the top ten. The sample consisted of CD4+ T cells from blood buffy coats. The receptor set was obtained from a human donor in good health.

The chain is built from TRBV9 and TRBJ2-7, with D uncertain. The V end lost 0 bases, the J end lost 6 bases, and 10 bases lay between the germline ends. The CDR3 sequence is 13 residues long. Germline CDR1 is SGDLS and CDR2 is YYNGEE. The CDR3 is CASSVVPAGEQYF. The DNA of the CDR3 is TGTGCCAGCAGCGTAGTACCGGCCGGCGAGCAGTACTTC.

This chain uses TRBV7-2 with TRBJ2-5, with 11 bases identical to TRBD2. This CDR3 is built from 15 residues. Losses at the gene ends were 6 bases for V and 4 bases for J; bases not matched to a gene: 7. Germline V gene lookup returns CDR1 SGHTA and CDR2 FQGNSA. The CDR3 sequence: CASRAGTSGGETQYF. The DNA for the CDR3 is TGTGCCAGCAGGGCCGGGACTAGCGGAGGAGAGACCCAGTACTTC.

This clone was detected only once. CDR3 sequence: CASSPRTGGTNTEAFF. The DNA for the CDR3 is TGTGCCAGCTCACCACGGACAGGGGGTACGAACACTGAAGCTTTCTTT. The genes are TRBV18 and TRBJ1-1, with 10 bases that match TRBD1. V trimming: 1 base; J trimming: 1 base; junction bases outside the gene matches: 3. CDR1 is KGHSH and CDR2 is LQKENI in the germline V gene. The CDR3 extends over 16 amino acids.

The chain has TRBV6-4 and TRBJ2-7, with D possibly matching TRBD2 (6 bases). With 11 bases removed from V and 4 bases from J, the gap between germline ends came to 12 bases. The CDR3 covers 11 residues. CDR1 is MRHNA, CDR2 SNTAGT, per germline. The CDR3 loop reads CAPPRGYEQYF. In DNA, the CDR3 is TGTGCCCCCCCGCGGGGATACGAGCAGTACTTC.